The clone carrying this T cell receptor (beta chain) was observed a single time. The data belong to a study of CD8 T cells in Susac syndrome. Germline trimming cut 7 bases from V and 3 bases from J; bases unmatched to any gene: 3. CDR1 and CDR2 (germline): SQVTM, ANQGSEA. The CDR3 spans 11 residues. Random-hexamer reverse transcription was applied to roughly 0.5 to 1 ug RNA. TCRdb called the immunoSEQ multiplex PCR reads again in MiXCR, with one record for every CDR3 protein. The table shows under 95,000 distinct CDR3 sequences, with around 94% occurring only once. The J gene is TRBJ2-7, the V gene TRBV29-1; 7 positions agree with TRBD2. The specimen was CD4+ T cells from PBMCs. The sequence came from a human donor with Susac syndrome. The CDR3 is CSGGTIYEQYF. CDR3 DNA sequence: TGCAGCGGCGGGACTATCTACGAGCAGTACTTC.